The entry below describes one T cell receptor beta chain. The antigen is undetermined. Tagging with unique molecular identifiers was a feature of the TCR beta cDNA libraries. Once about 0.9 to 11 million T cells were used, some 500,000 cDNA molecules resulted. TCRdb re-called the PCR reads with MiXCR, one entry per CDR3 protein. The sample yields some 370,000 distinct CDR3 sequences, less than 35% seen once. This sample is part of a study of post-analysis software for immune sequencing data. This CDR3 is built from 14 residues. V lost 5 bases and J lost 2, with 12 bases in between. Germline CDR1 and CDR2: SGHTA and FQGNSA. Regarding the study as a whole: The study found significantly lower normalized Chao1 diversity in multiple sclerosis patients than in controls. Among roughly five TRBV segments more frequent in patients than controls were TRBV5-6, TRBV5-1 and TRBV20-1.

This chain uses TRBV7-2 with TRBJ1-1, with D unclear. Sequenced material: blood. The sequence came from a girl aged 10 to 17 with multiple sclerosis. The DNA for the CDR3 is TGTGCCAGCAGCCCGGGGATAGTAAACACTGAAGCTTTCTTT. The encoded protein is CASSPGIVNTEAFF.